The sample holds many counts of the clone carrying this TCR beta chain. These data come from a study of T-cell reconstitution after alpha-beta-depleted transplantation in children. The ends were cut back, 5 bases at V and 0 bases at J, with 10 bases in the middle. CDR3 size: 14 residues. CDR1 and CDR2 (germline): SGHTA, FQGNSA. Preparation of the TCRbeta library involved a method that used unique molecular identifiers. TCRdb recomputed calls from the PCR reads with MiXCR, one row per CDR3 protein. The sample contains about 610,000 distinct CDR3 sequences, 25% to 30% of which appear only once. The TCR originated in a boy under two years old with Wiskott-Aldrich syndrome, due to receive a stem cell transplant. Sequenced material: PBMCs, taken before TCRalphabeta/CD19-depleted stem cell transplant. This chain connects TRBV7-2 to TRBJ2-5; D ambiguous. CDR3 in amino acids: CASSPGLYQETQYF. The CDR3, as DNA: TGTGCCAGCAGCCCTGGGCTGTACCAAGAGACCCAGTACTTC.